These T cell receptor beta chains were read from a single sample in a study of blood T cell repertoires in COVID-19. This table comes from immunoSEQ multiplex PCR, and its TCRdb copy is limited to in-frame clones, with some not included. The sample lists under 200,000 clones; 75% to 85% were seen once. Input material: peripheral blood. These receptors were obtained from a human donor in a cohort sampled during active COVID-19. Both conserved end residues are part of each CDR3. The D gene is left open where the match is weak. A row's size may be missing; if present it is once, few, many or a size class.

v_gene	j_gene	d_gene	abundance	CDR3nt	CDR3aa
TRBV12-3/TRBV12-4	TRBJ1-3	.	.	TGTGCCAGCAGTTCAGATAACACCATATATTTT	CASSSDNTIYF
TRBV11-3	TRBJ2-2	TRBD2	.	TGTGCCAGCAGCTTAGGAGGACTAGCTCACACCGGGGAGCTGTTTTTT	CASSLGGLAHTGELFF
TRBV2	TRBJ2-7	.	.	TGTGCCAGCAGTGTTAGCTACGAGCAGTACTTC	CASSVSYEQYF
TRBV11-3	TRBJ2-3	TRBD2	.	TGTGCCAGCAGCCGCGCAAACCCGGGACTAGCGAGGGCAGATACGCAGTATTTT	CASSRANPGLARADTQYF
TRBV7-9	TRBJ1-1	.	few	TGTGCCAGCAGCTTAGCCCCCTCGGGAGCTTTCTTT	CASSLAPSGAFF
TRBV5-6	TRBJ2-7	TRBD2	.	TGTGCCAGCAGCCCGCCGCGGGGGGCCTACGAGCAGTACTTC	CASSPPRGAYEQYF
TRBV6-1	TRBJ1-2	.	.	TGTGCCAGCAGTGAACAGGACAGAAACTATGGCTACACCTTC	CASSEQDRNYGYTF
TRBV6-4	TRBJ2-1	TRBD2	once	TGTGCCAGCAGTGAAGCGGGAGGACTCGTTAAAGAGCAGTTCTTC	CASSEAGGLVKEQFF
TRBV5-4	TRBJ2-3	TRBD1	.	TGTGCCAGCAGCCACCGACAGGGCCCCACAGATACGCAGTATTTT	CASSHRQGPTDTQYF
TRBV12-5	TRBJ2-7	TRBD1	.	TGTGCTAGTGGCCTGGACAGGGCCTCCTACGAGCAGTACTTC	CASGLDRASYEQYF
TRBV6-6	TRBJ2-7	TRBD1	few	TGTGCCAGCAGCCCGGACAGGGTATCCTACGAGCAGTACTTC	CASSPDRVSYEQYF
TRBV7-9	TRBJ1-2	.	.	TGTGCCAGCAGCTGGGGGGATGATGCTTTTGATGGCTACACCTTC	CASSWGDDAFDGYTF
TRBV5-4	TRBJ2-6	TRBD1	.	TGTGCCAGCAGTCACCGGGACAGAGGAGAATCTGGGGCCAACGTCCTGACTTTC	CASSHRDRGESGANVLTF
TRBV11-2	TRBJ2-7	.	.	TGTGCCAGCAGCTTAGGGACAGGGAGGGGCGAGCAGTACTTC	CASSLGTGRGEQYF
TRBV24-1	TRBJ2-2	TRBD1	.	TGTGCCACCAGTAAGAACGACAGGGGGCAGGGCGGGGAGCTGTTTTTT	CATSKNDRGQGGELFF
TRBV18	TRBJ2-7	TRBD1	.	TGTGCCAGCTCACCGGGACAGAAACTCTACGAGCAGTACTTC	CASSPGQKLYEQYF
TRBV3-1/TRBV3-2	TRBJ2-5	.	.	TGTGCCAGCAGCAAAGGGCGGGGGCCACAAGAGACCCAGTACTTC	CASSKGRGPQETQYF
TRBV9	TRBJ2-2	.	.	TGTGCCAGCAGCGTACACCCGACAGTTACCACCGGGGAGCTGTTTTTT	CASSVHPTVTTGELFF
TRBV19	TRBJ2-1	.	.	TGTGCCAGTAGGGGCGCGGGGAGCTCCTACAATGAGCAGTTCTTC	CASRGAGSSYNEQFF
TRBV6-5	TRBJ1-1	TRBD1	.	TGTGCCAGCAATCCCAGACAGGGCGGTGAAGCTTTCTTT	CASNPRQGGEAFF
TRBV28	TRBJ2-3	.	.	TGTGCCAGCAGTTTCCCGCAGGGGTGGTATTTT	CASSFPQGWYF
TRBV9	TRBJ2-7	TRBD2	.	TGTGCCAGCAGCGTAGCCCCGGGAGGAAACTACGAGCAGTACTTC	CASSVAPGGNYEQYF
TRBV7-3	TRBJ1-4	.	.	TGTGCCAGCAGCTCCCCGCAGGGTACTAATGAAAAACTGTTTTTT	CASSSPQGTNEKLFF
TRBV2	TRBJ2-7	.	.	TGTGCCAGCGGGGCGGAGTGGGAGCAGTACTTC	CASGAEWEQYF
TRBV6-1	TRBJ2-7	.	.	TGTGCCAGCAGTGACAGGATTGACTACGAGCAGTACTTC	CASSDRIDYEQYF
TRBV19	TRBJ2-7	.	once	TGTGCCAGTAGCCCAGATTTGTACGAGCAGTACTTC	CASSPDLYEQYF
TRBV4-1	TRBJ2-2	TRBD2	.	TGCGCCAGCAGCTCGACTAGCGGGACCGGGGAGCTGTTTTTT	CASSSTSGTGELFF
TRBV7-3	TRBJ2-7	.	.	TGTGCCAGCCCTAAGACAGGACTGTCCTACGAGCAGTACTTC	CASPKTGLSYEQYF
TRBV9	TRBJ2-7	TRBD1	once	TGTGCCAGCAGCGTAGGGTGGGACAGCTCCTACGAGCAGTACTTC	CASSVGWDSSYEQYF
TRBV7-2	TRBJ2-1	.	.	TGTGCCAGCAGCTGGGCAGGCAACTCTGAGCAGTTCTTC	CASSWAGNSEQFF
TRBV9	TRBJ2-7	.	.	TGTGCCAGCAGCGTTGGGGACACTGGTGGATACGAGCAGTACTTC	CASSVGDTGGYEQYF
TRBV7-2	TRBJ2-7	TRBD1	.	TGTGCCAGCAGCCCGGACAGGGGGCGACCCTACGAGCAGTACTTC	CASSPDRGRPYEQYF
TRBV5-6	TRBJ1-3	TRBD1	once	TGTGCCAGCAGCGGACGGGACAGGGAAAGAGGAAACACCATATATTTT	CASSGRDRERGNTIYF
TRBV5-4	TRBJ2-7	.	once	TGTGCCAGCAGCTTGCGGGAGCGGTCCTACGAGCAGTACTTC	CASSLRERSYEQYF
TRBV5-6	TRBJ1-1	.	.	TGTGCCAGCAGCCCCAGGGTGAAGAACACTGAAGCTTTCTTT	CASSPRVKNTEAFF
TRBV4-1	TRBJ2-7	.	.	TGCGCCAGCAGCCAAGATCGAGGGTCTCGTGGCTACGAGCAGTACTTC	CASSQDRGSRGYEQYF
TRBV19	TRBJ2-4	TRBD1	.	TGTGCCAGTAGTTCCGGGACAGGGTATGTCAAAAACATTCAGTACTTC	CASSSGTGYVKNIQYF
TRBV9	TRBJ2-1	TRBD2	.	TGTGCCAGCACAGCGGGAGCTTACAATGAGCAGTTCTTC	CASTAGAYNEQFF
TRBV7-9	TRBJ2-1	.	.	TGTGCCAGCAGCCCCATCCGGGACACCACCTACAATGAGCAGTTCTTC	CASSPIRDTTYNEQFF
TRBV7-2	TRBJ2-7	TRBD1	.	TGTGCCAGCAGCTCCCTAGGACAGGACTCCTACGAGCAGTACTTC	CASSSLGQDSYEQYF
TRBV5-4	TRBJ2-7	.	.	TGTGCCAGCAGCACATCCCCCTACGAGCAGTACTTC	CASSTSPYEQYF
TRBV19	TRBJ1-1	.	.	TGTGCCTCAGGGTGGCAGAACACTGAAGCTTTCTTT	CASGWQNTEAFF
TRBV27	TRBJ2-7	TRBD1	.	TGTGCCAGCAGTTTAGGGACAGGGGCCTACGAGCAGTACTTC	CASSLGTGAYEQYF
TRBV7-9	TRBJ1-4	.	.	TGTGCCAGCAGCCTGCCAGGGGTAACTAATGAAAAACTGTTTTTT	CASSLPGVTNEKLFF
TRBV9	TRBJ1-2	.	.	TGTGCCAGCAGCGTAGATGGAGGGACGGACTATGGCTACACCTTC	CASSVDGGTDYGYTF
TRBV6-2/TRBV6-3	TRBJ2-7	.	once	TGTGCCAGCAGTTACCTTTACGAGCAGTACTTC	CASSYLYEQYF
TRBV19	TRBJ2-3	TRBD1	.	TGTGCCAGTAGTTTACCCGGGACAGGGAGGGCAGATACGCAGTATTTT	CASSLPGTGRADTQYF
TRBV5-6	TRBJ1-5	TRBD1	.	TGTGCCAGCAGCACACTGACAGGGGGCACCTATAGCAATCAGCCCCAGCATTTT	CASSTLTGGTYSNQPQHF
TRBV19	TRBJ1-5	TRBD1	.	TGTGCCAGTAGTACGGACAGGGTCTGGCCCCAGCATTTT	CASSTDRVWPQHF
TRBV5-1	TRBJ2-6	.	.	TGCGCCAGCAGCTTGCGGTCTGGGGCCAACGTCCTGACTTTC	CASSLRSGANVLTF
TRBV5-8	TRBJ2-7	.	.	TGTGCCAGCAGCGCGGCTATCTTATACGAGCAGTACTTC	CASSAAILYEQYF
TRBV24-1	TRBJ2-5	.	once	TGTGCCACCAGTGATTCGGGTAGCGGACAAGAGACCCAGTACTTC	CATSDSGSGQETQYF
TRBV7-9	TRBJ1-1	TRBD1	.	TGTGCCAGCAGCTCGACAGGGAGGACTGAAGCTTTCTTT	CASSSTGRTEAFF